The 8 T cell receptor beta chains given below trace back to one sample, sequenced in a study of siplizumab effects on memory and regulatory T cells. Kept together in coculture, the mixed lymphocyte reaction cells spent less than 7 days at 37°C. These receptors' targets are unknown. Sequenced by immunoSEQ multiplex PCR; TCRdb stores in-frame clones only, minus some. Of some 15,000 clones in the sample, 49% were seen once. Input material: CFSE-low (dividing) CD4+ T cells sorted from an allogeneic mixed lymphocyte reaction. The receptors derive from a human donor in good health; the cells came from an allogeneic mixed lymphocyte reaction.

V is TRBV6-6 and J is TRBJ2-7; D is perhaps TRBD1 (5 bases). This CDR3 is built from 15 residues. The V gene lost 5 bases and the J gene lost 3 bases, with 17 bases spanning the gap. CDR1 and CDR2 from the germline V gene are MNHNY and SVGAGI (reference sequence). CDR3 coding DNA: TGTGCCAGCAGTAGCACCGTTGACAGCTTCTACGAGCAGTACTTC. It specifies CASSSTVDSFYEQYF.

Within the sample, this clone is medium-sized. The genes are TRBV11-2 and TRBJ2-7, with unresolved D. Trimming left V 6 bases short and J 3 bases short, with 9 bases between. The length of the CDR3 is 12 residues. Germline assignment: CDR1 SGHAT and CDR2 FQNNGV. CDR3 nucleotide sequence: TGTGCCAGCAGTCACCTTATCTACGAGCAGTACTTC. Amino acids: CASSHLIYEQYF.

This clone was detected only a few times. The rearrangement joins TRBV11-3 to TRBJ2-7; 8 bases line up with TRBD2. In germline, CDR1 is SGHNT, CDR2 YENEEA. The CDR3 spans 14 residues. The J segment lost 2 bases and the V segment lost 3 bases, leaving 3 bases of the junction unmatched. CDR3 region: CASSFGGVAYEQYF. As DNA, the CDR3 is TGTGCCAGCAGCTTCGGGGGGGTGGCCTACGAGCAGTACTTC.

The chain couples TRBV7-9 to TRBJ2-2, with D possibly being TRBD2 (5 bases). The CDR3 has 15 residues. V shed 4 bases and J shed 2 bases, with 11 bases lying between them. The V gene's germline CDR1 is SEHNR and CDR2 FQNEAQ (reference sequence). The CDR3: CASSYREPNTGELFF. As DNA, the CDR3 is TGTGCCAGCAGCTACCGGGAACCCAACACCGGGGAGCTGTTTTTT.

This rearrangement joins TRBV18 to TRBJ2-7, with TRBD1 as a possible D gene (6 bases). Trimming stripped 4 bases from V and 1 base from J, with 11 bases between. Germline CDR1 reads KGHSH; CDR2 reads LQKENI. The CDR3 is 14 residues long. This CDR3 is CASSQQRGSYEQYF. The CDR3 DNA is TGTGCCAGCTCACAACAAAGGGGGTCCTACGAGCAGTACTTC.

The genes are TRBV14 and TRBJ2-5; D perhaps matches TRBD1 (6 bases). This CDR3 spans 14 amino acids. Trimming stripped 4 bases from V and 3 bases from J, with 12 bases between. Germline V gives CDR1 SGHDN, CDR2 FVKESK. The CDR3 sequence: CASSPLGAKETQYF. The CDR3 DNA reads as TGTGCCAGCAGCCCGTTGGGGGCCAAAGAGACCCAGTACTTC.

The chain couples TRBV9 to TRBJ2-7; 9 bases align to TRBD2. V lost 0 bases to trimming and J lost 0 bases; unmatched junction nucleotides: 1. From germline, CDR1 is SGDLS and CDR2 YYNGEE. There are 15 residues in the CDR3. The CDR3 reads CASSVGLADSYEQYF. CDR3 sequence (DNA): TGTGCCAGCAGCGTAGGACTAGCGGACTCCTACGAGCAGTACTTC. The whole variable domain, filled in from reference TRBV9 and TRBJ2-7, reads DSGVTQTPKHLITATGQRVTLRCSPRSGDLSVYWYQQSLDQGLQFLIQYYNGEERAKGNILERFSAQQFPDLHSELNLSSLELGDSALYFCASSVGLADSYEQYFGPGTRLTVT.

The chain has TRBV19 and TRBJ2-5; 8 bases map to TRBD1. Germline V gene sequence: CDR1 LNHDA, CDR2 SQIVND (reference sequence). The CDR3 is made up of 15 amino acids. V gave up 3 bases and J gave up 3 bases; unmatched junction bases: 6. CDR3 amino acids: CASSILGQGEETQYF. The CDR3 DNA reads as TGTGCCAGTAGTATCCTCGGACAGGGAGAAGAGACCCAGTACTTC.